This TCR beta chain was identified during a study of T-cell memory formation after mild COVID-19. On the study more broadly: TCR clustering was largely donor specific.

V was cut by 4 bases and J by 10 bases, with 20 bases left in between. The CDR3 contains 14 residues. The germline CDR1 and CDR2 sequences are SGHRS and YFSETQ. The 5'RACE method, run with constant-segment primers, produced TCR alpha and TCR beta cDNA libraries (carrying sample barcodes and UMIs). In TCRdb, the 5' RACE reads were re-called with MiXCR into one record per CDR3 protein. The sample lists around 340,000 distinct CDR3 sequences, more than 20% occurring once. This clonotype was counted only a few times. Its target is unknown. Study conclusions and caveats: CD8+ contracting clones occupied EMRA, while CD4+ ones occupied mainly CM and EM. Among clones contracting day 15 to 85, CD4/CD8 was balanced, whereas later expanders leaned CD4+.

The sequencing input was PBMCs or a T cell subset sorted from them (not recorded which). The V gene is TRBV5-1, the J gene TRBJ2-5; D is perhaps TRBD2 (5 bases). The receptor comes from an adult woman who had mild COVID-19 (a few samples of this study predate the infection). Cell type and time point are not known. The CDR3 here is CASSPSQVREGQYF. CDR3 coding DNA: TGCGCCAGCAGCCCCAGCCAGGTGAGAGAGGGCCAGTACTTC. The whole variable domain, filled in from reference TRBV5-1 and TRBJ2-5, reads KAGVTQTPRYLIKTRGQQVTLSCSPISGHRSVSWYQQTPGQGLQFLFEYFSETQRNKGNFPGRFSGRQFSNSRSEMNVSTLELGDSALYLCASSPSQVREGQYFGPGTRLLVL.